This record concerns one TCR beta chain sequence. Germline V gives CDR1 SGHDT, CDR2 YYEEEE. This CDR3 is 16 amino acids long. Trimming pared 0 bases from V and 0 bases from J, leaving 7 bases between. The data are from a study of technical replicates of blood from a handful of donors. Sequenced by immunoSEQ multiplex PCR; TCRdb stores in-frame clones only, minus some. The sample has approximately 82,000 clones; around 94% are singletons. This TCR was sampled from a human donor in good health. This chain joins TRBV5-6 and TRBJ2-6; maybe TRBD1 (5 bases). Sequenced: T cells isolated from PBMCs. The CDR3 coding sequence is TGTGCCAGCAGCTTGGGGGGCCGCTCTGGGGCCAACGTCCTGACTTTC. It specifies CASSLGGRSGANVLTF.